This T cell receptor beta chain was obtained from a study of CD8+ T cells in alopecia areata. Study-level findings and limits: Possibly because of HLA-related factors, TCR sharing was less clear across patients than in mice.

The germline gives CDR1 SSHAT, CDR2 FNYEAQ (reference sequence). The CDR3 loop spans 15 amino acids. V lost 4 bases and J lost 1; bases outside the gene matches: 2. Regarding this clone: Its antigen remains unidentified.

Following RNA extraction, reverse transcription yielded cDNA that acted as the sequencing template. The assay was immunoSEQ multiplex PCR, and TCRdb's table has in-frame clones only and misses some. The sample contains 30,000 to 40,000 clones, about 80% of which appear only once. The receptor was derived from a human donor with alopecia areata. Sequenced material: NKG2D-low CD8+ T cells sorted from blood. The chain recombines TRBV7-7 with TRBJ2-2; 8 bases agree with TRBD1. CDR3 in amino acids: CASSSGTGNTGELFF. CDR3 nucleotide sequence: TGTGCCAGCAGCTCCGGGACAGGGAACACCGGGGAGCTGTTTTTT.